This T cell receptor (beta chain) was recovered during a study of T cells after somatic rescue of genetic block. Germline V lookup: CDR1 SGHRS, CDR2 YFSETQ. This CDR3 spans 14 amino acids. V was clipped by 3 bases and J by 6 bases; unmatched bases: 7. Profiling relied on immunoSEQ multiplex PCR, and the TCRdb table lists in-frame clones only, not all of them. The table has 12,000 to 15,000 clones, 65% to 75% seen once. The rearrangement links TRBV5-1 to TRBJ2-3; TRBD2 agrees at 7 bases. The receptor was isolated from a young man. The sequenced material came from peripheral blood mononuclear cells (PBMCs). CDR3 DNA: TGCGCCAGCAGCTCGGGACTATCAACCGATACGCAGTATTTT. This gives the protein CASSSGLSTDTQYF.